This T cell receptor beta chain derives from a study of CD8+ T cells in alopecia areata. Alopecia areata patients had lesional scalp punch biopsies and peripheral blood taken from them. It was cDNA, reverse transcribed from extracted RNA, that served as the sequencing template. This table comes from immunoSEQ multiplex PCR, and its TCRdb copy is limited to in-frame clones, with some not included. The sample consists of 150,000 to 200,000 clones, 50% to 60% of them appearing once. This clone has only a few counts. The CDR3 is 14 residues long. V shed 5 bases, J shed 5 bases, and the junction held 0 bases outside the gene matches. Germline CDR1 and CDR2: LNHNV and YYDKDF (reference sequence).

Here the sequenced sample was CD4+ T cells sorted from blood, taken at week 0. The TCR comes from a human donor with alopecia areata. The gene calls are TRBV15 and TRBJ1-6, with 10 bases lining up with TRBD1. The CDR3 here is CATSGTGDNSPLHF. The CDR3 bases are TGTGCCACCAGCGGGACAGGGGATAATTCACCCCTCCACTTT.